This T cell receptor beta chain derives from a study of radiation and T cells in renal cell carcinoma. Study-level information: Nephrectomy followed 15 Gy stereotactic body radiation by 4 weeks. Findings and limits, study-wide: Top tumor clonotypes rose in blood 2 weeks post-radiation, then contracted.

Germline assignment: CDR1 SGHTA and CDR2 FQGNSA. The CDR3 spans 15 residues. The ends were cut back, 4 bases at V and 8 bases at J, with 17 bases in the middle. Notes on this clone: Its cognate antigen is unknown.

As for time point: baseline pretreatment blood. Treatment in this sample: 15 Gy SBRT to primary tumor, nephrectomy 4 weeks later. Blood was sampled at baseline, 2 weeks and 4 weeks after SBRT. The tumor was a clear cell renal cell carcinoma. Clones were sequenced by immunoSEQ multiplex PCR, and TCRdb holds only the in-frame ones, with some missing. The sample includes 130,000 or so clones, 88% of them seen just once. Sample: blood, taken from a patient whose treatment included radiotherapy and nephrectomy. The chain combines TRBV7-2 with TRBJ2-2, with D perhaps being TRBD1 or TRBD2 (5 bases each). The TCR sequence derives from a woman in her fifties or sixties with renal cell carcinoma. The DNA of the CDR3 is TGTGCCAGCAGCTCGGGACCCTCTGGGTCTGGGGAGCTGTTTTTT. Translation gives CASSSGPSGSGELFF.